Included here is one T cell receptor (beta chain) sequence, with context. Its cognate antigen is unknown. These data originate in a study of cytomegalovirus exposure and HLA in healthy donors. In the study overall: The study's early data release held some 85 million unique TCRs from HLA-typed donors.

It was with 60 Vbeta and 13 Jbeta primers that the PCR ran. Sequenced by immunoSEQ multiplex PCR; TCRdb stores in-frame clones only, minus some. The sample yields a few hundred thousand clones, roughly 80% seen once. The germline V and J ends were trimmed by 3 bases and 4 bases, with 18 bases remaining between them. The CDR3 totals 16 residues. Germline V CDR1 and CDR2: SEHNR, FQNEAQ (reference sequence). Overall study results and limits: The study reported that TCR beta sequences accurately predicted HLA-A and HLA-B alleles in most subjects. A cluster of highly shared sequence variants was likely a sequencing artifact. With high specificity and sensitivity, the classifier reportedly diagnosed cytomegalovirus status.

Sequenced material: PBMCs. This receptor was obtained from a man aged 25 to 45 in good health and CMV-seronegative. The genes are TRBV7-9 and TRBJ1-1; D is unresolved. CDR3 residues: CASSFLVADQATEAFF. The CDR3 DNA reads TGTGCCAGCAGCTTCCTGGTGGCAGACCAGGCCACTGAAGCTTTCTTT.